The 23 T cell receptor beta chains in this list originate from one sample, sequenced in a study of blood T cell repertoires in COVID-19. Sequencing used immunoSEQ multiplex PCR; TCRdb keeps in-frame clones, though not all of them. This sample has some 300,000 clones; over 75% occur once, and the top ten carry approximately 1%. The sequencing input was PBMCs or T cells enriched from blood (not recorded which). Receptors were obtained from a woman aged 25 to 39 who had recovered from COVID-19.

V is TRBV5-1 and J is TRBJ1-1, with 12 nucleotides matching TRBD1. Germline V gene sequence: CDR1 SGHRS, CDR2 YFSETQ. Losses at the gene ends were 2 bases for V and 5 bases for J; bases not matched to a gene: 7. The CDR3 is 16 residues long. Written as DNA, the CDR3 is TGCGCCAGCAGCTTCACCGGGACAGGGGGCATGACTGAAGCTTTCTTT. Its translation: CASSFTGTGGMTEAFF.

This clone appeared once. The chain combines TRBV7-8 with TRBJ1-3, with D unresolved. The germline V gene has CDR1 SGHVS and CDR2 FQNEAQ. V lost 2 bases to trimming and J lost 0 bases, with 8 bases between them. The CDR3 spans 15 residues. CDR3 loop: CASSLRGGSGNTIYF. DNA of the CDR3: TGTGCCAGCAGCTTACGGGGAGGCTCTGGAAACACCATATATTTT.

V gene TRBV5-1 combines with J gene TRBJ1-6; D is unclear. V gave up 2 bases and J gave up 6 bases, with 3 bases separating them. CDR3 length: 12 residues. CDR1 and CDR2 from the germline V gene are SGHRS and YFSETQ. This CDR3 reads CASSFGNSPLHF. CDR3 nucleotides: TGCGCCAGCAGCTTCGGTAATTCACCCCTCCACTTT.

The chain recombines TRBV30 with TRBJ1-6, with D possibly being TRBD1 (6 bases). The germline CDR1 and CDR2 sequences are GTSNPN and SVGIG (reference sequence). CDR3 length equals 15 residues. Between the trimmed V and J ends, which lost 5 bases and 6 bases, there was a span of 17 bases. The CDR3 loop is CAWSSLQGPNSPLHF. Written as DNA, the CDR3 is TGTGCCTGGTCCTCCCTACAGGGTCCTAATTCACCCCTCCACTTT.

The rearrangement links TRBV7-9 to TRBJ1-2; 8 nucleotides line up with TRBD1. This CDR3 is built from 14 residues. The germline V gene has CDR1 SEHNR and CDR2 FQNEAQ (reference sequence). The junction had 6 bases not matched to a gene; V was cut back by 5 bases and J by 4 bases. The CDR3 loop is CASSPSGQAYGYTF. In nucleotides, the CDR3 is TGTGCCAGCAGCCCTTCGGGACAGGCCTATGGCTACACCTTC. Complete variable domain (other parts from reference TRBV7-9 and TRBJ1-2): DTGVSQNPRHKITKRGQNVTFRCDPISEHNRLYWYRQTLGQGPEFLTYFQNEAQLEKSRLLSDRFSAERPKGSFSTLEIQRTEQGDSAMYLCASSPSGQAYGYTFGSGTRLTVV.

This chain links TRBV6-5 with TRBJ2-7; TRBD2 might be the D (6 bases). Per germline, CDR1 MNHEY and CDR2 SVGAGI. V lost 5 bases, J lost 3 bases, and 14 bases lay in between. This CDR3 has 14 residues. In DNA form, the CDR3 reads TGTGCCAGCAGTAGGGACTCGAGATACTACGAGCAGTACTTC. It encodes CASSRDSRYYEQYF.

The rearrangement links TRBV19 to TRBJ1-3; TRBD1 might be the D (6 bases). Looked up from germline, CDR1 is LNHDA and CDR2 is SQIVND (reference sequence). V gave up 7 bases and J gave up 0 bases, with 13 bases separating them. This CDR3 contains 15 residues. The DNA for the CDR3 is TGTGCCAGTACCCTCGGGACATCCTCTGGAAACACCATATATTTT. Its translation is CASTLGTSSGNTIYF.

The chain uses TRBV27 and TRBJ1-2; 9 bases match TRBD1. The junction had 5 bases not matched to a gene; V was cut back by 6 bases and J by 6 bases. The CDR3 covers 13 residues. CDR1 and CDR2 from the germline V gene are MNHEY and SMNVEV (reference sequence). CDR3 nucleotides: TGTGCCAGCAGCTCCTGGACAGGGGATGGCTACACCTTC. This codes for CASSSWTGDGYTF.

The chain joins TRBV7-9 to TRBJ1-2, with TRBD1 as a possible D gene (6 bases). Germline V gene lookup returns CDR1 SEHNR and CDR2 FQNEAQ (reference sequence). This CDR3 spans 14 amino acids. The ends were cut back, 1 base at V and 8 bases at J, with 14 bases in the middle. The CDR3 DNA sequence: TGTGCCAGCAGCTTAGAGGGGGTCCTCGGGGGCTACACCTTC. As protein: CASSLEGVLGGYTF.

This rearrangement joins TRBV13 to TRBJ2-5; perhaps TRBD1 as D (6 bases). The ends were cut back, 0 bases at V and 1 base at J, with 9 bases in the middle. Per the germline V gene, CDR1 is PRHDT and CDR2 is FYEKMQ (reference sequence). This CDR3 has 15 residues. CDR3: CASSLGLGAQETQYF. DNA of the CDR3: TGTGCCAGCAGCTTAGGGTTGGGGGCCCAAGAGACCCAGTACTTC.

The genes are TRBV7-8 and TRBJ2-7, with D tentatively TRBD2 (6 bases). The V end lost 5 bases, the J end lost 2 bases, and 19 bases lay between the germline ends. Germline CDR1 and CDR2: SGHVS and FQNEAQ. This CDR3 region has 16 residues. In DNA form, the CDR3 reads TGTGCCAGCAGCCGGGCAGGGCGGGGTGGGACCTACGAGCAGTACTTC. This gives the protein CASSRAGRGGTYEQYF. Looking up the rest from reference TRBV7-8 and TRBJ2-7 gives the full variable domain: GAGVSQSPRYKVAKRGQDVALRCDPISGHVSLFWYQQALGQGPEFLTYFQNEAQLDKSGLPSDRFFAERPEGSVSTLKIQRTQQEDSAVYLCASSRAGRGGTYEQYFGPGTRLTVT.

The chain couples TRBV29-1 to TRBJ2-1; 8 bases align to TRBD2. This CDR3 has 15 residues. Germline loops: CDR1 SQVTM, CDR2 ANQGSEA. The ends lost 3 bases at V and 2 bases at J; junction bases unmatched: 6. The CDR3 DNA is TGCAGCGTTGAGGGGCGGGAGGACACCTACAATGAGCAGTTCTTC. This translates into CSVEGREDTYNEQFF.

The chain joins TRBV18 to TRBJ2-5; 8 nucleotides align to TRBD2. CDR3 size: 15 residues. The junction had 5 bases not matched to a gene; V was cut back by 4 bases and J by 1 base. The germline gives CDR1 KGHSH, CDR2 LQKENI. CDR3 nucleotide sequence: TGTGCCAGCTCACGGTCCCTAGCGGGCCAAGAGACCCAGTACTTC. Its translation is CASSRSLAGQETQYF.

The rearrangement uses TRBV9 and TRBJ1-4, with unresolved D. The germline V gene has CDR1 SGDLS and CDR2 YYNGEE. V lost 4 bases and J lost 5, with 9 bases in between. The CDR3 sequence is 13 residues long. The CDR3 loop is CASSPSRNEKLFF. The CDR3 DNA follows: TGTGCCAGCAGCCCCAGCAGGAATGAAAAACTGTTTTTT.

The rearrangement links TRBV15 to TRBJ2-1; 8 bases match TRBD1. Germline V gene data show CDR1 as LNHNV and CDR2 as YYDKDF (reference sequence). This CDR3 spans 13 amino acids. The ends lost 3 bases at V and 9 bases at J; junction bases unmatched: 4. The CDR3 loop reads CATSRDRVGEQFF. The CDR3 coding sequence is TGTGCCACCAGCAGGGACAGGGTAGGTGAGCAGTTCTTC.

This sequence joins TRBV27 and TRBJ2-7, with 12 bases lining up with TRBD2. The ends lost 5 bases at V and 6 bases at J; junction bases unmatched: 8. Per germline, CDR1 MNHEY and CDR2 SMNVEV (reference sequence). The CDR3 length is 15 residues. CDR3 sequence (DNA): TGTGCCAGCAGTCTACTAGCGGGAGGTATGGGCGAGCAGTACTTC. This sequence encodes CASSLLAGGMGEQYF.

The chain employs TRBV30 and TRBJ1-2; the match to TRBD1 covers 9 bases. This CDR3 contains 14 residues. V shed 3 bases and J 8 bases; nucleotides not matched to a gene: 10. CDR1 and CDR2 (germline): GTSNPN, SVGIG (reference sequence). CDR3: CAWRPGTGFLGYTF. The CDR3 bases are TGTGCCTGGAGACCCGGGACAGGGTTCTTAGGCTACACCTTC.

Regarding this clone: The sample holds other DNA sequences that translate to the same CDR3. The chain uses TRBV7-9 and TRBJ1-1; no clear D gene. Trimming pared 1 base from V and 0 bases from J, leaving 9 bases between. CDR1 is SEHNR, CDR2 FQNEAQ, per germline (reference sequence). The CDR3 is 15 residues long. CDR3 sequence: CASSLVRGLNTEAFF. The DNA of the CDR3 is TGTGCCAGCAGCTTAGTTCGGGGTTTGAACACTGAAGCTTTCTTT.

The CDR3 sequence: CASNPGLAGVSYEQYF. The CDR3 DNA follows: TGCGCCAGCAACCCGGGCCTAGCGGGAGTGTCCTACGAGCAGTACTTC. The chain uses TRBV10-1 and TRBJ2-7; 10 positions agree with TRBD2. The CDR3 has 16 amino acids. Trimming took 7 bases from V and 1 from J; bases not matched to a gene: 10. CDR1 is WNHNN, CDR2 SYGVQD, per germline (reference sequence).

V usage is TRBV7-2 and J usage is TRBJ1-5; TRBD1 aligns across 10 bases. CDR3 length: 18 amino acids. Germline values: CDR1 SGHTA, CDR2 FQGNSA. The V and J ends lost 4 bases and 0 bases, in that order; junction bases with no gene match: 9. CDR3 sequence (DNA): TGTGCCAGCAGCTCATGGGGGACAGGGGTTGTTAGCAATCAGCCCCAGCATTTT. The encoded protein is CASSSWGTGVVSNQPQHF.

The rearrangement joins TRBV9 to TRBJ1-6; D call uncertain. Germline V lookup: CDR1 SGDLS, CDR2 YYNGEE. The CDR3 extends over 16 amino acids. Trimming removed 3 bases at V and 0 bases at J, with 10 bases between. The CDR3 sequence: CASSETRSSYNSPLHF. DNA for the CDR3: TGTGCCAGCAGCGAAACTAGAAGCTCCTATAATTCACCCCTCCACTTT.

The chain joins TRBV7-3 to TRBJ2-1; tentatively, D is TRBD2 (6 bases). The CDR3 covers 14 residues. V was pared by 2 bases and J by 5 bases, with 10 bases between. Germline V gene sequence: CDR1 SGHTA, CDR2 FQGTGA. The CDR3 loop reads CASSLAGLNNEQFF. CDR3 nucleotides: TGTGCCAGCAGCTTAGCGGGACTTAACAATGAGCAGTTCTTC.

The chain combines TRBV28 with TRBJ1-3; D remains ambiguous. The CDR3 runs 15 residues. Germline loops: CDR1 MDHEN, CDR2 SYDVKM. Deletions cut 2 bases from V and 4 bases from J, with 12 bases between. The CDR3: CASSLRLSRGNTIYF. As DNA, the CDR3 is TGTGCCAGCAGTTTAAGGCTGTCCAGGGGAAACACCATATATTTT.